Below, 32 T cell receptor beta chains from the same sample are listed, as sequenced in a study of T cells after yellow fever vaccination. In TCRdb, the 5' RACE reads were re-called with MiXCR into one record per CDR3 protein. The repertoire has around 360,000 distinct CDR3 sequences, approximately 10% of them found once; the top ten carry roughly 18%. Source: PBMCs, taken on the day of the first yellow fever vaccination. These receptors all come from a man younger than 35 who received the YFV17D yellow fever vaccine.

This clonotype has just one count. This rearrangement joins TRBV5-6 to TRBJ2-5, with TRBD1 as a possible D gene (6 bases). Trimming left V 2 bases short and J 7 bases short, with 18 bases between. The CDR3 extends over 15 amino acids. CDR1 is SGHDT and CDR2 is YYEEEE in the germline V gene. DNA for the CDR3: TGTGCCAGCAGCTTCAGACCTGGACAGCCGGGGACCCAGTACTTC. This codes for CASSFRPGQPGTQYF. Filled out from reference TRBV5-6 and TRBJ2-5, the complete variable domain reads DAGVTQSPTHLIKTRGQQVTLRCSPKSGHDTVSWYQQALGQGPQFIFQYYEEEERQRGNFPDRFSGHQFPNYSSELNVNALLLGDSALYLCASSFRPGQPGTQYFGPGTRLLVL.

V is TRBV12-3 or TRBV12-4 and J is TRBJ1-1; possibly TRBD1 for D (6 bases). The CDR3 covers 14 residues. Trimming took off 6 bases at V and 10 bases at J, with 21 bases between the two ends. CDR3 residues: CASRGVQGTPGAFF. Here the CDR3 DNA reads TGTGCCAGCAGGGGGGTTCAGGGGACCCCGGGAGCTTTCTTT.

Only a few counts were recorded for this clonotype. V is TRBV5-5 and J is TRBJ2-2, with TRBD2 matching 7 bases. Germline assignment: CDR1 SGHKS and CDR2 YYEKEE (reference sequence). The CDR3 covers 15 residues. After removal of 1 base from V and 0 bases from J, the junction contained 0 bases not matched to a gene. The CDR3 here is CASSLLAANTGELFF. In nucleotides, the CDR3 is TGTGCCAGCAGCTTGCTAGCGGCGAACACCGGGGAGCTGTTTTTT.

There are a few counts of this clonotype. V usage is TRBV7-2 and J usage is TRBJ2-3, with TRBD2 matching over 9 bases. The germline V gene has CDR1 SGHTA and CDR2 FQGNSA. V lost 1 base, J lost 5 bases, and 4 bases stayed unmatched. The CDR3 consists of 15 residues. CDR3 amino acids: CASSLGGGVGDTQYF. Here the CDR3 DNA reads TGTGCCAGCAGCTTAGGCGGGGGGGTAGGAGATACGCAGTATTTT. The entire variable domain, with the rest obtained from reference TRBV7-2 and TRBJ2-3, is as follows: GAGVSQSPSNKVTEKGKDVELRCDPISGHTALYWYRQSLGQGLEFLIYFQGNSAPDKSGLPSDRFSAERTGGSVSTLTIQRTQQEDSAVYLCASSLGGGVGDTQYFGPGTRLTVL.

This clonotype was recorded a few times. This chain connects TRBV4-1 to TRBJ1-1; D is unclear. CDR3 size: 14 residues. Germline CDR1 reads MGHRA; CDR2 reads YSYEKL. Trimming stripped 2 bases from V and 2 bases from J, with 9 bases between. The CDR3, as DNA: TGCGCCAGCAGCCAATTGCCGGGAAACACTGAAGCTTTCTTT. Translation gives CASSQLPGNTEAFF.

The chain has TRBV5-1 and TRBJ2-2, with TRBD1 matching 8 bases. The CDR3 has 16 residues. Germline trimming cut 3 bases from V and 1 base from J; bases unmatched to any gene: 5. Germline CDR1 and CDR2: SGHRS and YFSETQ. CDR3 amino acids: CASSSLGTGNTGELFF. The CDR3 DNA sequence: TGCGCCAGCAGCTCCCTCGGGACAGGGAACACCGGGGAGCTGTTTTTT.

This clonotype was detected a few times. The CDR3 coding sequence is TGTGCCAGCAGTTCGATAGCGGGGGTCCCACCAGATACGCAGTATTTT. Its translation: CASSSIAGVPPDTQYF. V usage is TRBV6-2 or TRBV6-3 and J usage is TRBJ2-3; 9 bases are a match to TRBD2. J was trimmed by 4 bases and V by 4 bases; bases with no gene match: 9. The germline V gene encodes CDR1 MNHEY and CDR2 SVGEGT. The length of the CDR3 is 16 residues.

This clonotype was counted between two and nine times. V gene TRBV5-4 combines with J gene TRBJ1-2; D gene unclear. Germline V CDR1 and CDR2: SGHNT, YYREEE (reference sequence). CDR3 length: 15 residues. V lost 1 base to trimming and J lost 7 bases, with 17 bases between them. The CDR3, as DNA: TGTGCCAGCAGCTTGAATATGGGCACAACCTCTGGCTACACCTTC. Translated: CASSLNMGTTSGYTF.

The rearrangement links TRBV7-9 to TRBJ2-7, with unresolved D. The CDR3 covers 13 residues. Trimming took off 5 bases at V and 1 base at J, with 9 bases between the two ends. The germline V gene encodes CDR1 SEHNR and CDR2 FQNEAQ (reference sequence). Written as DNA, the CDR3 is TGTGCCAGCAGCCCCTTAGGATCCTACGAGCAGTACTTC. Protein: CASSPLGSYEQYF.

The rearrangement links TRBV7-3 to TRBJ2-3, with D possibly being TRBD2 (5 bases). V lost 5 bases and J lost 2, with 14 bases in between. In germline, CDR1 is SGHTA, CDR2 FQGTGA. The CDR3 has 15 amino acids. CDR3 sequence: CASSGGYGSTDTQYF. The CDR3 DNA follows: TGTGCCAGCAGCGGAGGATACGGATCCACAGATACGCAGTATTTT. Variable domain in full (rest from reference TRBV7-3 and TRBJ2-3): GAGVSQTPSNKVTEKGKYVELRCDPISGHTALYWYRQSLGQGPEFLIYFQGTGAADDSGLPNDRFFAVRPEGSVSTLKIQRTERGDSAVYLCASSGGYGSTDTQYFGPGTRLTVL.

This clonotype has just one count. A read error may be the cause here, since a much bigger clone is one base away. The genes are TRBV7-6 and TRBJ2-3, with D possibly being TRBD1 (6 bases). Germline V gene lookup returns CDR1 SGHVS and CDR2 FNYEAQ. The CDR3 is made up of 14 amino acids. CDR3 DNA: TGTGCCAGCAGCTTAGGAAGGGGGTCAGATAAGCAGTATTTT. It translates to CASSLGRGSDKQYF.

The rearrangement links TRBV7-2 to TRBJ1-4; D remains ambiguous. CDR1 is SGHTA, CDR2 FQGNSA, per germline. The V gene lost 7 bases and the J gene lost 3 bases, with 15 bases spanning the gap. CDR3 size: 15 residues. The CDR3 sequence is CASKRQSVPNEKLFF. The DNA for the CDR3 is TGTGCCAGCAAACGACAATCAGTCCCTAATGAAAAACTGTTTTTT.

The V call is TRBV27, the J call TRBJ2-6; D unclear. CDR1 is MNHEY and CDR2 is SMNVEV in the germline V gene (reference sequence). With 1 base removed from V and 0 bases from J, the gap between germline ends came to 10 bases. The length of the CDR3 is 17 residues. The CDR3 DNA sequence: TGTGCCAGCAGTTTATGGCCGAGTAGCTCTGGGGCCAACGTCCTGACTTTC. It codes for CASSLWPSSSGANVLTF.

In this sample, this clonotype turned up a few times. The rearrangement joins TRBV12-3 or TRBV12-4 to TRBJ1-2; D is uncertain. The CDR3 spans 14 residues. V gave up 3 bases and J gave up 4 bases, with 12 bases separating them. CDR3 region: CASSLGRAGYGYTF. The CDR3 DNA follows: TGTGCCAGCAGTTTGGGGAGGGCGGGCTATGGCTACACCTTC.

This clonotype turned up a few times. The gene calls are TRBV10-2 and TRBJ2-7; D gene uncertain. The CDR3 has 14 amino acids. In germline, CDR1 is WSHSY, CDR2 SAAADI. V was clipped by 0 bases and J by 3 bases, with 9 bases between them. CDR3: CASSESNVFYEQYV. The CDR3 DNA sequence: TGCGCCAGCAGTGAGTCGAACGTATTCTACGAGCAGTACGTC.

The CDR3 protein is CASSPLGRYSYEQYF. CDR3 DNA: TGTGCCAGCAGCCCCCTAGGGCGGTACTCCTACGAGCAGTACTTC. The rearrangement uses TRBV27 and TRBJ2-7; unclear D gene. Trimming stripped 6 bases from V and 0 bases from J, with 15 bases between. Per germline, CDR1 MNHEY and CDR2 SMNVEV (reference sequence). This CDR3 has 15 amino acids.

This clonotype has just a few counts. The J gene is TRBJ1-4, the V gene TRBV20-1; TRBD1 might be the D (5 bases). Trimming shortened V by 6 bases and J by 0 bases, and 11 bases separated the two germline ends. From germline, CDR1 is DFQATT and CDR2 SNEGSKA (reference sequence). The CDR3 loop spans 14 amino acids. CDR3 in amino acids: CSAYRGATNEKLFF. CDR3 nucleotide sequence: TGCAGTGCCTATAGGGGAGCAACTAATGAAAAACTGTTTTTT.

The chain recombines TRBV4-1 with TRBJ2-1; possible D gene TRBD1, 5 bases. CDR3 length: 16 residues. Between the trimmed V and J ends, which lost 1 base and 1 base, there was a span of 11 bases. Germline V gene sequence: CDR1 MGHRA, CDR2 YSYEKL. CDR3 DNA sequence: TGCGCCAGCAGCCAAGGAACAGGCGCTTCCTACAATGAGCAGTTCTTC. Protein: CASSQGTGASYNEQFF.

This clonotype has just a few counts. The J gene is TRBJ1-4, the V gene TRBV20-1, with D unresolved. Trimming shortened V by 1 base and J by 4 bases, and 16 bases separated the two germline ends. The V gene's germline CDR1 is DFQATT and CDR2 SNEGSKA (reference sequence). The CDR3 is made up of 16 amino acids. The CDR3 sequence is CSARGPMVEINEKLFF. The CDR3 nucleotides are TGCAGTGCTAGAGGCCCCATGGTGGAGATTAATGAAAAACTGTTTTTT.

This clonotype was counted between two and nine times. V is TRBV6-5 and J is TRBJ2-3, with TRBD1 matching 11 bases. This CDR3 region has 16 residues. The V gene's germline CDR1 is MNHEY and CDR2 SVGAGI. The V gene end was trimmed by 2 bases and the J gene end by 4 bases; junction bases not matched to a gene: 5. The CDR3 coding sequence is TGTGCCAGCAGTTACACGGGACAGGGGGGATCAGATACGCAGTATTTT. Encoded protein: CASSYTGQGGSDTQYF.

This clonotype was counted only a few times. The chain is built from TRBV19 and TRBJ1-5, with D perhaps TRBD1 (5 bases). V lost 2 bases and J lost 2, with 10 bases in between. Germline V CDR1 and CDR2: LNHDA, SQIVND (reference sequence). The CDR3 length is 15 residues. The CDR3 bases are TGTGCCAGTAGTATAATGGGCAGGGGCAATCAGCCCCAGCATTTT. This codes for CASSIMGRGNQPQHF. Supplemented by reference TRBV19 and TRBJ1-5, the full variable domain reads DGGITQSPKYLFRKEGQNVTLSCEQNLNHDAMYWYRQDPGQGLRLIYYSQIVNDFQKGDIAEGYSVSREKKESFPLTVTSAQKNPTAFYLCASSIMGRGNQPQHFGDGTRLSIL.

This chain links TRBV5-8 with TRBJ2-1; possibly TRBD2 for D (7 bases). This CDR3 is 15 amino acids long. Germline-derived CDR1 and CDR2 are SGHTS and YDEGEE. Trimming left V 1 base short and J 7 bases short, with 15 bases between. CDR3: CASSLFRGGENEQFF. The CDR3 bases are TGTGCCAGCAGCTTGTTTCGCGGGGGCGAGAATGAGCAGTTCTTC.

The gene calls are TRBV12-3 or TRBV12-4 and TRBJ1-1, with no clear D. V was shortened by 5 bases and J by 8 bases, with 18 bases between the two germline ends. The CDR3 totals 14 residues. CDR3 DNA: TGTGCCAGCAGTGGAATTGACCGTTTGATCGAAGCTTTCTTT. Translation: CASSGIDRLIEAFF.

This clonotype was recorded at least ten times. The chain couples TRBV3-1 to TRBJ1-4; a possible D gene is TRBD1 (5 bases). Germline V gene sequence: CDR1 LGHDT, CDR2 YNNKEL (reference sequence). Deletions cut 1 base from V and 0 bases from J, with 6 bases between. The CDR3 consists of 15 residues. CDR3 nucleotides: TGTGCCAGCAGCCAAGTGGGGGCAACTAATGAAAAACTGTTTTTT. Translating it yields CASSQVGATNEKLFF.

This clonotype has only a few counts. This chain joins TRBV28 and TRBJ1-4, with a weak D call TRBD1 (6 bases). This CDR3 spans 16 amino acids. Germline CDR1 is MDHEN and CDR2 is SYDVKM. Trimming took 3 bases from V and 7 from J, leaving 18 bases between them. The CDR3 spells CASSFSGGARSEKLFF. The CDR3 DNA reads as TGTGCCAGCAGTTTTTCTGGGGGGGCGAGGTCTGAAAAACTGTTTTTT.

There are a few counts of this clonotype. Here the CDR3 reads CASSSGRPEQYV. CDR3 DNA sequence: TGTGCCAGCAGTTCGGGACGACCCGAGCAGTACGTC. The chain carries TRBV28 and TRBJ2-7; either TRBD1 or TRBD2 may supply D (5 bases each). The CDR3 length is 12 residues. Trimming stripped 4 bases from V and 6 bases from J, with 10 bases between. The germline gives CDR1 MDHEN, CDR2 SYDVKM.

The CDR3: CAISVGPSGANVLTF. CDR3 nucleotide sequence: TGTGCCATCAGTGTGGGTCCTTCTGGGGCCAACGTCCTGACTTTC. The chain carries TRBV10-3 and TRBJ2-6; D unresolved. This CDR3 contains 15 residues. The V and J ends lost 4 bases and 1 base respectively, with 8 bases between them. Germline V lookup: CDR1 ENHRY, CDR2 SYGVKD.

This clonotype has more than one count but fewer than ten. The CDR3 loop is CATSDPGRGNTEAFF. The CDR3 coding sequence is TGTGCCACCAGTGATCCCGGCCGGGGGAACACTGAAGCTTTCTTT. V gene TRBV24-1 combines with J gene TRBJ1-1; no firm D call. The V gene's germline CDR1 is KGHDR and CDR2 SFDVKD. The length of the CDR3 is 15 residues. V shed 3 bases and J shed 1 base, with 11 bases lying between them.

This clonotype was seen a few times. This chain joins TRBV4-3 and TRBJ2-2; D gene ambiguous. The CDR3 covers 14 residues. CDR1 and CDR2 from the germline V gene are LGHNA and YSLEER. V lost 3 bases and J 1 base, leaving 6 bases between the germline ends. The CDR3 protein is CASSHRENTGELFF. CDR3 sequence (DNA): TGCGCCAGCAGCCACCGAGAGAACACCGGGGAGCTGTTTTTT.

This clonotype was recorded a few times. The chain combines TRBV30 with TRBJ2-1, with D perhaps matching TRBD1 (7 bases). V was cut by 5 bases and J by 0 bases, with 11 bases left in between. Germline-derived CDR1 and CDR2 are GTSNPN and SVGIG (reference sequence). The CDR3 sequence is 14 residues long. CDR3 bases: TGTGCCTGGTGTCAGGGGGGCTCCTACAATGAGCAGTTCTTC. This codes for CAWCQGGSYNEQFF. The complete variable domain, with remaining parts taken from reference TRBV30 and TRBJ2-1, reads SQTIHQWPATLVQPVGSPLSLECTVEGTSNPNLYWYRQAAGRGLQLLFYSVGIGQISSEVPQNLSASRPQDRQFILSSKKLLLSDSGFYLCAWCQGGSYNEQFFGPGTRLTVL.

The rearrangement links TRBV4-3 to TRBJ2-7; no definite D call. The CDR3 extends over 15 amino acids. V was clipped by 0 bases and J by 4 bases, with 13 bases between them. The V gene's germline CDR1 is LGHNA and CDR2 YSLEER. The CDR3 sequence: CASSQEAQTGYEQYF. The CDR3 nucleotides are TGCGCCAGCAGCCAAGAGGCCCAGACTGGTTACGAGCAGTACTTC.

This clonotype was observed a handful of times. The genes are TRBV9 and TRBJ2-7; a possible D gene is TRBD1 (6 bases). Per the germline V gene, CDR1 is SGDLS and CDR2 is YYNGEE. The CDR3 extends over 15 amino acids. Trimming took 0 bases from V and 1 from J, leaving 11 bases between them. CDR3: CASSVGSGQSYEQYF. CDR3 in DNA: TGTGCCAGCAGCGTAGGCAGCGGACAGTCCTACGAGCAGTACTTC.